Following are 29 T cell receptor beta chains from one sample sequenced in a study of T cell changes during pregnancy in multiple sclerosis. Repertoires were generated with immunoSEQ multiplex PCR, while TCRdb's copy carries only in-frame clones and drops some. The data hold roughly 93,000 clones, with 75% to 95% observed a single time. Specimen: peripheral blood, collected before pregnancy. These receptors were obtained from a female donor with multiple sclerosis, enrolled in a pregnancy study.

The chain couples TRBV7-8 to TRBJ1-1; D is undetermined. V was cut by 3 bases and J by 6 bases, with 20 bases left in between. Germline assignment: CDR1 SGHVS and CDR2 FQNEAQ. The CDR3 extends over 16 amino acids. CDR3 bases: TGTGCCAGCAGCTTTCCCCATTTGGGAGAGGGTGCTGAAGCTTTCTTT. It is translated as CASSFPHLGEGAEAFF.

The V gene is TRBV6-1, the J gene TRBJ1-6; 8 bases line up with TRBD1. The CDR3 runs to 15 residues. J lost 9 bases, V lost 1 base, and 5 bases had no gene match. The germline gives CDR1 MNHNS, CDR2 SASEGT. Written as DNA, the CDR3 is TGTGCCAGCAGTGAAGAGACAGGGGAGGGTTCACCCCTCCACTTT. It specifies CASSEETGEGSPLHF.

This clone was seen more than once but under ten times. The J gene is TRBJ1-5, the V gene TRBV9, with D unclear. The CDR3 loop spans 14 amino acids. V lost 3 bases to trimming and J lost 1 base, with 8 bases between them. Germline CDR1 reads SGDLS; CDR2 reads YYNGEE. This CDR3 reads CASSAQMSNQPQHF. Here the CDR3 DNA reads TGTGCCAGCAGCGCACAGATGAGCAATCAGCCCCAGCATTTT.

V usage is TRBV28 and J usage is TRBJ2-1, with TRBD1 matching 8 bases. V was pared by 4 bases and J by 0 bases, with 2 bases of the junction left unmatched. The CDR3 covers 15 residues. Germline V gene lookup returns CDR1 MDHEN and CDR2 SYDVKM. The CDR3 protein is CASSSDRGSYNEQFF. In nucleotides, the CDR3 is TGTGCCAGCAGTTCTGACAGGGGCTCCTACAATGAGCAGTTCTTC.

The chain employs TRBV29-1 and TRBJ2-6, with no clear D. V shed 6 bases and J shed 0 bases, with 6 bases lying between them. Germline V CDR1 and CDR2: SQVTM, ANQGSEA. This CDR3 has 13 amino acids. The CDR3 spells CSVFISGANVLTF. CDR3 DNA sequence: TGCAGCGTCTTTATCTCTGGGGCCAACGTCCTGACTTTC.

This chain uses TRBV4-1 with TRBJ2-2, with 10 bases aligning to TRBD1. V trimming: 3 bases; J trimming: 7 bases; junction bases outside the gene matches: 8. The CDR3 has 16 residues. Germline values: CDR1 MGHRA, CDR2 YSYEKL. The CDR3 sequence: CASSQELGQGGGELFF. CDR3 bases: TGCGCCAGCAGCCAGGAACTCGGACAGGGGGGCGGGGAGCTGTTTTTT.

The chain carries TRBV2 and TRBJ1-2; D remains unclear. V dropped 7 bases and J dropped 5 bases, with 20 bases sitting between them. Looked up from germline, CDR1 is SNHLY and CDR2 is FYNNEI. This CDR3 spans 15 amino acids. CDR3 in amino acids: CASTRSTGVRYGYTF. The CDR3 coding sequence is TGTGCCAGCACTCGCAGCACGGGAGTGAGATATGGCTACACCTTC.

This sequence joins TRBV9 and TRBJ1-4, with TRBD1 matching over 9 bases. The V gene's germline CDR1 is SGDLS and CDR2 YYNGEE. J gave up 4 bases and V 3 bases, and 7 bases lay outside the gene matches. The length of the CDR3 is 16 residues. The CDR3 bases are TGTGCCAGCAGCGAGCGACAGGGGGATGGTAATGAAAAACTGTTTTTT. Its protein is CASSERQGDGNEKLFF.

This chain links TRBV19 with TRBJ2-2; D possibly corresponds to TRBD2 (6 bases). CDR1 LNHDA and CDR2 SQIVND come from the germline V gene (reference sequence). V dropped 1 base and J dropped 0 bases, with 12 bases sitting between them. The CDR3 is 17 amino acids. CDR3 bases: TGTGCCAGTAGTATAGTTTGGGTAGCGGCGAACACCGGGGAGCTGTTTTTT. Residues: CASSIVWVAANTGELFF.

The chain links TRBV2 to TRBJ1-5; 8 nucleotides match TRBD1. The ends lost 6 bases at V and 1 base at J; junction bases unmatched: 5. Germline assignment: CDR1 SNHLY and CDR2 FYNNEI. The CDR3 runs to 15 residues. The CDR3 protein is CASSLDRVSNQPQHF. CDR3 DNA: TGTGCCAGCAGCTTGGACAGGGTGAGCAATCAGCCCCAGCATTTT.

This rearrangement joins TRBV5-4 to TRBJ1-2; D possibly corresponds to TRBD1 (5 bases). CDR3 length: 15 residues. V lost 3 bases, J lost 3 bases, and 15 bases lay in between. The V gene's germline CDR1 is SGHNT and CDR2 YYREEE (reference sequence). CDR3 protein: CASSSIGRADYGYTF. The CDR3, as DNA: TGTGCCAGCAGCTCTATCGGCAGGGCGGACTATGGCTACACCTTC.

The chain employs TRBV18 and TRBJ1-2, with D possibly matching TRBD1 (6 bases). Germline V CDR1 and CDR2: KGHSH, LQKENI. The V and J ends lost 5 bases and 0 bases respectively, with 16 bases between them. CDR3 length: 16 amino acids. CDR3 loop: CASSASRGPTNYGYTF. DNA for the CDR3: TGTGCCAGCTCAGCCTCCAGGGGCCCCACTAACTATGGCTACACCTTC.

CDR3 in DNA: TGTGCCAGCAGCTTAGATCTACGGGAAAAACTGTTTTTT. This codes for CASSLDLREKLFF. This chain connects TRBV11-2 to TRBJ1-4; D not certain. Looked up from germline, CDR1 is SGHAT and CDR2 is FQNNGV. Trimming pared 0 bases from V and 8 bases from J, leaving 7 bases between. This CDR3 region has 13 residues.

The chain has TRBV9 and TRBJ2-7, with 12 nucleotides matching TRBD1. The V gene's germline CDR1 is SGDLS and CDR2 YYNGEE. The CDR3 loop spans 16 amino acids. Trimming cost V 3 bases and J 5 bases; bases outside gene matches: 9. CDR3 in DNA: TGTGCCAGCAGCGCCAGCGGGGGACAGGGGGCCCACGAGCAGTACTTC. Translated: CASSASGGQGAHEQYF.

This chain joins TRBV28 and TRBJ1-1; D possibly corresponds to TRBD1 (6 bases). The V end lost 5 bases, the J end lost 8 bases, and 21 bases lay between the germline ends. Per the germline V gene, CDR1 is MDHEN and CDR2 is SYDVKM. CDR3 length equals 15 residues. The CDR3 reads CASSIYRDRRAEAFF. The CDR3 DNA reads as TGTGCCAGCAGTATTTACAGGGACCGAAGGGCGGAAGCTTTCTTT.

V usage is TRBV27 and J usage is TRBJ2-6; TRBD1 is a possible D gene (6 bases). The V gene lost 3 bases and the J gene lost 0 bases, with 12 bases spanning the gap. The germline CDR1 and CDR2 sequences are MNHEY and SMNVEV (reference sequence). The CDR3 covers 17 residues. The CDR3 spells CASSFGQPRSGANVLTF. The CDR3 nucleotides read TGTGCCAGCAGTTTTGGACAGCCCCGCTCTGGGGCCAACGTCCTGACTTTC.

The chain is built from TRBV29-1 and TRBJ1-3; 8 bases are shared with TRBD1. Losses at the gene ends were 0 bases for V and 2 bases for J; bases not matched to a gene: 0. This CDR3 contains 14 residues. The germline gives CDR1 SQVTM, CDR2 ANQGSEA. In nucleotides, the CDR3 is TGCAGCGTTGAAGAGACAGGGGCTGGAAACACCATATATTTT. Translated: CSVEETGAGNTIYF.

This chain connects TRBV19 to TRBJ2-3; tentatively, D is TRBD2 (5 bases). CDR1 and CDR2 (germline): LNHDA, SQIVND (reference sequence). V was pared by 3 bases and J by 8 bases, with 15 bases between. The CDR3 contains 14 residues. The CDR3 coding sequence is TGTGCCAGTAGTATTCCCGGAGGAGGTCGTACGCAGTATTTT. The encoded protein is CASSIPGGGRTQYF.

The chain joins TRBV20-1 to TRBJ1-2, with D uncertain. Trimming cost V 5 bases and J 5 bases, with 9 bases left between them. CDR1 and CDR2 (germline): DFQATT, SNEGSKA (reference sequence). This CDR3 has 11 residues. The CDR3 sequence is CSAPRGYGYTF. The CDR3 DNA reads as TGCAGTGCTCCGAGAGGGTATGGCTACACCTTC.

This chain links TRBV19 with TRBJ1-6; TRBD1 aligns across 7 bases. The V segment lost 8 bases and the J segment 4 bases; nucleotides outside the gene matches: 8. This CDR3 is built from 15 residues. Germline values: CDR1 LNHDA, CDR2 SQIVND (reference sequence). The CDR3 DNA follows: TGTGCCAGTCGCGTATTGGGACAGTATAATTCACCCCTCCACTTT. Its translation: CASRVLGQYNSPLHF.

V and J are TRBV12-5 and TRBJ1-5, with TRBD1 matching over 9 bases. Germline V gene data show CDR1 as LGHNT and CDR2 as FRNRAP. This CDR3 comprises 17 residues. Trimming at V came to 2 bases and at J to 0 bases, leaving 5 bases not matched to a gene. The CDR3 sequence is CASGLMKQGASNQPQHF. The CDR3 DNA sequence: TGTGCTAGTGGTTTGATGAAACAGGGGGCTAGCAATCAGCCCCAGCATTTT.

This chain connects TRBV7-9 to TRBJ2-7; no firm D call. Trimming pared 5 bases from V and 2 bases from J, leaving 19 bases between. Germline loops: CDR1 SEHNR, CDR2 FQNEAQ (reference sequence). The CDR3 contains 16 residues. In nucleotides, the CDR3 is TGTGCCAGCAGCCCTGATCTCGCGGCAGCTACCTACGAGCAGTACTTC. Encoded protein: CASSPDLAAATYEQYF.

The chain combines TRBV2 with TRBJ1-2, with D tentatively TRBD1 (6 bases). CDR1 and CDR2 (germline): SNHLY, FYNNEI. Trimming stripped 7 bases from V and 4 bases from J, with 16 bases between. The CDR3 length is 14 residues. The CDR3: CASTGQNLSYGYTF. The CDR3 DNA follows: TGTGCCAGCACCGGACAGAACTTGAGCTATGGCTACACCTTC.

The chain couples TRBV5-3 to TRBJ1-1; 8 positions match TRBD1. TRBV5-3 is an ORF for which the function is uncertain. CDR3 length: 13 amino acids. The junction had 9 bases not matched to a gene; V was cut back by 4 bases and J by 10 bases. Here the CDR3 reads CARSPGTGGGAFF. CDR3 DNA: TGTGCCAGAAGCCCCGGGACAGGAGGGGGAGCTTTCTTT.

This clone was detected once. This chain uses TRBV27 with TRBJ1-4; D perhaps matches TRBD1 (6 bases). This CDR3 is 15 amino acids long. Trimming cost V 6 bases and J 3 bases, with 14 bases left between them. The germline V gene encodes CDR1 MNHEY and CDR2 SMNVEV (reference sequence). The CDR3 protein is CASRVQGPPNEKLFF. CDR3 nucleotides: TGTGCCAGCAGGGTTCAGGGGCCTCCTAATGAAAAACTGTTTTTT.

In this sample, this clone turned up once. The V and J genes are TRBV2 and TRBJ1-1, with D perhaps matching TRBD1 (6 bases). From germline, CDR1 is SNHLY and CDR2 FYNNEI. Trimming removed 8 bases at V and 6 bases at J, with 19 bases between. The length of the CDR3 is 14 residues. CDR3 residues: CASPLGLGQSEAFF. The DNA of the CDR3 is TGTGCCAGCCCCCTGGGCCTAGGACAGTCTGAAGCTTTCTTT. The full variable domain, in which reference TRBV2 and TRBJ1-1 provide the parts outside the CDR3, is EPEVTQTPSHQVTQMGQEVILRCVPISNHLYFYWYRQILGQKVEFLVSFYNNEISEKSEIFDDQFSVERPDGSNFTLKIRSTKLEDSAMYFCASPLGLGQSEAFFGQGTRLTVV.

The V and J genes are TRBV19 and TRBJ1-1; D possibly corresponds to TRBD1 (5 bases). V dropped 5 bases and J dropped 5 bases, with 18 bases sitting between them. Per the germline V gene, CDR1 is LNHDA and CDR2 is SQIVND (reference sequence). CDR3 length equals 15 residues. CDR3 protein: CASSQYGGGSTEAFF. CDR3 in DNA: TGTGCCAGTAGTCAATACGGGGGAGGGAGTACTGAAGCTTTCTTT. The entire variable domain, with the rest obtained from reference TRBV19 and TRBJ1-1, is as follows: DGGITQSPKYLFRKEGQNVTLSCEQNLNHDAMYWYRQDPGQGLRLIYYSQIVNDFQKGDIAEGYSVSREKKESFPLTVTSAQKNPTAFYLCASSQYGGGSTEAFFGQGTRLTVV.

CDR3 protein: CASIGTVQTYEQYF. CDR3 coding DNA: TGTGCCAGTATCGGGACAGTACAAACCTACGAGCAGTACTTC. The rearrangement joins TRBV2 to TRBJ2-7; TRBD1 matches 7 bases. The ends lost 9 bases at V and 2 bases at J; junction bases unmatched: 10. Germline V gives CDR1 SNHLY, CDR2 FYNNEI. The CDR3 extends over 14 amino acids. Supplemented by reference TRBV2 and TRBJ2-7, the full variable domain reads EPEVTQTPSHQVTQMGQEVILRCVPISNHLYFYWYRQILGQKVEFLVSFYNNEISEKSEIFDDQFSVERPDGSNFTLKIRSTKLEDSAMYFCASIGTVQTYEQYFGPGTRLTVT.

This chain joins TRBV5-4 and TRBJ2-5, with 10 bases that match TRBD1. Looked up from germline, CDR1 is SGHNT and CDR2 is YYREEE (reference sequence). This CDR3 spans 13 amino acids. V trimming: 7 bases; J trimming: 4 bases; junction bases outside the gene matches: 4. In nucleotides, the CDR3 is TGTGCCAGCGGGGACAGGGGTACAGAGACCCAGTACTTC. Translated, it gives CASGDRGTETQYF. Combining the CDR3 with reference TRBV5-4 and TRBJ2-5 gives the whole variable domain ETGVTQSPTHLIKTRGQQVTLRCSSQSGHNTVSWYQQALGQGPQFIFQYYREEENGRGNFPPRFSGLQFPNYSSELNVNALELDDSALYLCASGDRGTETQYFGPGTRLLVL.